The clone carrying this T cell receptor beta chain was observed a few times. The sample is drawn from a study of T cells in Graves' hyperthyroidism and ophthalmopathy. Amplification yielded TCR beta CDR3 regions, with RNA transcripts as the source. Researchers ran a first-round RT-PCR on the TCR CDR3 using the HTBI primer set. TCRdb redid the calling of the multiplex PCR reads with MiXCR, one entry per CDR3 protein. The sample has 500,000 or so distinct CDR3 sequences; approximately 16% are singletons. V was trimmed by 1 base and J by 0 bases, leaving 16 bases between them. CDR1 SGHAT and CDR2 FQNNGV come from the germline V gene. The CDR3 consists of 17 residues.

The origin of this receptor is a woman in her 30s with Graves' ophthalmopathy. The chain links TRBV11-2 to TRBJ2-7; a weak D match, TRBD2 (5 bases). The sequenced material came from blood. CDR3 in DNA: TGTGCCAGCAGCTTAGGGCCACTAGGGTATTCCTCCTACGAGCAGTACTTC. Protein: CASSLGPLGYSSYEQYF. Full variable domain (missing parts from reference TRBV11-2 and TRBJ2-7): EAGVAQSPRYKIIEKRQSVAFWCNPISGHATLYWYQQILGQGPKLLIQFQNNGVVDDSQLPKDRFSAERLKGVDSTLKIQPAKLEDSAVYLCASSLGPLGYSSYEQYFGPGTRLTVT.